These T cell receptor beta chains were read from a single sample in a study of shared clonotypes between healthy human individuals. Sequencing used immunoSEQ multiplex PCR; TCRdb keeps in-frame clones, though not all of them. The table records millions of clones, around nine tenths of them present only once. Sequencing was done on a sample of naive CD4+ T cells sorted from blood. The receptors shown here come from a man aged 18 to 30 in good health. The CDR3 runs from the conserved cysteine through the conserved F or W. D genes are given only for firm matches. The listing skips clone size in some rows; elsewhere it reads once, few, many or a size class.

clone_size d_call j_call v_call cdr3_length cdr3_aa cdr3_nt
. TRBD2 TRBJ2-3 TRBV10-1 15 CASSLLAGLTDTQYF TGCGCCAGCAGTCTACTAGCGGGACTCACAGATACGCAGTATTTT
. . TRBJ2-3 TRBV5-1 13 CASSLEGTDTQYF TGCGCCAGCAGCTTGGAGGGGACAGATACGCAGTATTTT
. . TRBJ1-5 TRBV6-1 11 CASSEPPSQHF TGTGCCAGCAGTGAACCCCCATCCCAGCATTTT
once TRBD1 TRBJ1-3 TRBV19 14 CASIPDRAGNTIYF TGTGCCAGTATCCCGGACAGGGCCGGAAACACCATATATTTT
. . TRBJ1-5 TRBV6-6 15 CASSNRGDSNQPQHF TGTGCCAGCAGTAATAGGGGCGATAGCAATCAGCCCCAGCATTTT
. . TRBJ1-2 TRBV11-2 13 CASSLTGKDGYTF TGTGCCAGCAGCTTAACGGGAAAGGATGGCTACACCTTC
. TRBD1 TRBJ2-5 TRBV19 15 CASTAPGTAQETQYF TGTGCCAGTACCGCCCCAGGGACAGCTCAAGAGACCCAGTACTTC
. . TRBJ2-2 TRBV21-1 11 CASSNGGELFF TGTGCCAGCAGCAATGGCGGGGAGCTGTTTTTT
. TRBD2 TRBJ2-1 TRBV18 15 CASSPSSGGNNEQFF TGTGCCAGCTCACCCTCTAGCGGGGGTAATAATGAGCAGTTCTTC
. TRBD1 TRBJ1-3 TRBV18 18 CASSPLPGQGASGNTIYF TGTGCCAGCTCACCATTACCGGGACAGGGGGCCTCTGGAAACACCATATATTTT
. TRBD1 TRBJ1-5 TRBV6-5 15 CASRPDRFSNQPQHF TGTGCCAGCAGGCCGGACAGGTTTAGCAATCAGCCCCAGCATTTT
. . TRBJ1-3 TRBV12-5 18 CASGLAHTRASSGNTIYF TGTGCTAGTGGTTTGGCTCACACAAGGGCAAGCTCTGGAAACACCATATATTTT
. . TRBJ2-1 TRBV12-2 15 CASRLDILGGNEQFF TGTGCAAGTCGCTTAGACATACTTGGGGGCAATGAGCAGTTCTTC
. . TRBJ1-3 TRBV5-5 14 CASSLQLSGNTIYF TGTGCCAGCAGCTTACAGTTATCTGGAAACACCATATATTTT
once TRBD2 TRBJ2-2 TRBV5-6 16 CASSRRGGANTGELFF TGTGCCAGCAGCAGGCGCGGGGGGGCGAACACCGGGGAGCTGTTTTTT
. . TRBJ1-3 TRBV5-1 16 CASSLSSGARGNTIYF TGCGCCAGCAGCTTGTCCTCGGGGGCGCGGGGAAACACCATATATTTT
once . TRBJ2-5 TRBV5-4 14 CASRGVGNQETQYF TGTGCCAGCAGGGGGGTAGGGAACCAAGAGACCCAGTACTTC
. TRBD2 TRBJ2-2 TRBV7-2 17 CASSYLAGVGTTGELFF TGTGCCAGCAGCTACTTAGCGGGAGTTGGGACCACCGGGGAGCTGTTTTTT
. . TRBJ2-5 TRBV6-8 16 CASSFLERALKETQYF TGTGCCAGCAGTTTCCTTGAGAGAGCCCTAAAAGAGACCCAGTACTTC
. TRBD2 TRBJ2-3 TRBV11-3 17 CASSLGLAGGTTDTQYF TGTGCCAGCAGCTTGGGACTAGCGGGAGGGACCACAGATACGCAGTATTTT
. . TRBJ1-5 TRBV19 14 CASLDSYSNQPQHF TGTGCCAGCCTGGACAGCTATAGCAATCAGCCCCAGCATTTT
. TRBD1 TRBJ1-5 TRBV13 17 CASTERQGTVSNQPQHF TGTGCCAGCACCGAACGACAGGGGACCGTTAGCAATCAGCCCCAGCATTTT
. . TRBJ2-3 TRBV9 15 CASSVDEGITDTQYF TGTGCCAGCAGCGTAGATGAGGGTATCACAGATACGCAGTATTTT
. . TRBJ2-7 TRBV5-3 14 CARSLGGTFVEQYF TGTGCCAGAAGCTTGGGGGGGACATTCGTCGAGCAGTACTTC
. . TRBJ2-1 TRBV29-1 14 CSVDPVISYNEQFF TGCAGCGTTGATCCGGTGATCTCCTACAATGAGCAGTTCTTC
. TRBD1 TRBJ1-1 TRBV19 14 CASTPGQGNTEAFF TGTGCCAGTACTCCCGGACAGGGTAACACTGAAGCTTTCTTT
. . TRBJ1-2 TRBV7-2 14 CASSTQGWENGYTF TGTGCCAGCAGCACACAGGGATGGGAAAACGGCTACACCTTC
. . TRBJ1-5 TRBV14 12 CASSHLNGPQHF TGTGCCAGCAGCCACCTCAACGGGCCCCAGCATTTT
. . TRBJ1-4 TRBV30 14 CAWSLVGNNEKLFF TGTGCCTGGAGTCTAGTGGGAAATAATGAAAAACTGTTTTTT
. . TRBJ2-2 TRBV5-1 16 CASSLIGGINTGELFF TGCGCCAGCAGCTTGATTGGGGGCATAAACACCGGGGAGCTGTTTTTT
. . TRBJ1-6 TRBV28 15 CASSSETAGNSPLHF TGTGCCAGCAGTTCTGAGACAGCAGGGAATTCACCCCTCCACTTT
. . TRBJ2-5 TRBV11-2 17 CASSSLYGSSEQETQYF TGTGCCAGCAGCTCCTTATATGGGAGTAGCGAACAAGAGACCCAGTACTTC
. . TRBJ2-1 TRBV18 16 CASFTKLLGEDNEQFF TGTGCCAGCTTCACCAAACTGCTGGGGGAAGACAATGAGCAGTTCTTC
. . TRBJ1-6 TRBV6-5 14 CASSSQERNSPLHF TGTGCCAGCAGTTCCCAGGAGAGGAATTCACCCCTCCACTTT
. . TRBJ1-1 TRBV18 13 CASSMDTNTEAFF TGTGCCAGCTCGATGGACACGAACACTGAAGCTTTCTTT
. TRBD2 TRBJ2-1 TRBV5-4 17 CASSGLPGLEGTNEQFF TGTGCCAGCAGCGGACTACCGGGACTAGAGGGGACCAATGAGCAGTTCTTC
. . TRBJ2-2 TRBV5-1 13 CASSPTGSGELFF TGCGCCAGCAGCCCTACAGGGTCCGGGGAGCTGTTTTTT
once . TRBJ2-7 TRBV30 11 CAWSVDYVQYF TGTGCCTGGAGTGTAGACTACGTGCAGTACTTC
. TRBD1 TRBJ1-6 TRBV6-5 15 CASGTPGQGWSPLHF TGTGCCAGCGGAACCCCGGGACAGGGGTGGTCACCCCTCCACTTT
. TRBD1 TRBJ2-4 TRBV10-3 12 CATSTGGDIQYF TGTGCCACCAGTACAGGGGGAGACATTCAGTACTTC
. . TRBJ2-7 TRBV10-3 13 CAITHARDDEQYF TGTGCCATCACCCATGCTCGTGACGACGAGCAGTACTTC
few TRBD1 TRBJ2-7 TRBV2 15 CASSESGGQVYEQYF TGTGCCAGCAGTGAAAGCGGTGGACAGGTCTACGAGCAGTACTTC
once . TRBJ2-3 TRBV5-1 13 CASSFAGGKIQYF TGCGCCAGCAGCTTTGCCGGCGGGAAGATACAGTATTTT
. TRBD2 TRBJ2-5 TRBV5-1 16 CASSPWTSGGEGTQYF TGCGCCAGCAGCCCCTGGACTAGCGGGGGGGAGGGGACCCAGTACTTC
. TRBD2 TRBJ2-3 TRBV18 15 CASSPQREKFDTQYF TGTGCCAGCTCACCGCAGCGGGAGAAATTCGATACGCAGTATTTT
. . TRBJ1-1 TRBV28 10 CASSFKEAFF TGTGCCAGCAGTTTTAAGGAAGCTTTCTTT
. TRBD1 TRBJ2-1 TRBV13 17 CASSLGLGQGARDEQFF TGTGCCAGCAGCTTAGGGTTGGGACAGGGGGCGCGGGATGAGCAGTTCTTC
once . TRBJ2-1 TRBV5-1 15 CASSLVPGSYNEQFF TGCGCCAGCAGCTTGGTTCCAGGTTCCTACAATGAGCAGTTCTTC
. TRBD1 TRBJ1-1 TRBV5-1 14 CASYMGQANTEAFF TGCGCCAGTTATATGGGACAGGCGAACACTGAAGCTTTCTTT
. . TRBJ1-2 TRBV28 13 CASWDKSNYGYTF TGTGCCAGCTGGGACAAATCTAACTATGGCTACACCTTC
. . TRBJ1-1 TRBV6-1 14 CASSEAFSATQAFF TGTGCCAGCAGTGAAGCTTTTTCGGCTACACAAGCTTTCTTT
. . TRBJ2-1 TRBV21-1 12 CASSKRSGEQFF TGTGCCAGCAGCAAAAGATCGGGAGAGCAGTTCTTC